The present TCR beta chain was sequenced within a study of blood T cell repertoires in COVID-19. Turning to the study itself: Collection of acute and convalescent COVID-19 samples took place in the United States, Italy and Spain.

TCRdb's copy holds only in-frame clones and misses some; the assay was immunoSEQ multiplex PCR. This sample has 14,000 to 15,000 clones, with around 85% found just once. Germline CDR1 reads SNHLY; CDR2 reads FYNNEI. V shed 11 bases, J shed 3 bases, and the junction held 7 bases outside the gene matches. The CDR3 totals 14 residues. The chain combines TRBV2 with TRBJ2-1; 10 nucleotides line up with TRBD2. This sequence originates from a human donor in a cohort sampled during active COVID-19. Sequenced sample: peripheral blood. The CDR3 spells CAGGTSARYNEQFF. CDR3 sequence (DNA): TGTGCCGGCGGGACTAGCGCTCGCTACAATGAGCAGTTCTTC.